A selection of T cell receptor beta chains follows, all from one sample in a study of CD8 T cells in ankylosing spondylitis. TCRdb analysed the 5' RACE reads with MiXCR anew, one entry per CDR3 protein. The data contain about 110,000 distinct CDR3 sequences, nearly 25% of them seen just once; the ten biggest clones take up about 12%. Material for sequencing was synovial fluid, either unsorted or a sorted T cell fraction (not recorded which). These receptors were obtained from a male donor with ankylosing spondylitis. Each CDR3 is given with its conserved first and last residue. The D gene is left open where the match is weak. Size is omitted from some rows. Given values are once, few, many or a class for expanded clones.

V gene: TRBV29-1; clone size: few; D gene: -; J gene: TRBJ1-1; CDR3 protein: CSVGRGTEAFF; CDR3 DNA: TGCAGCGTAGGAAGGGGGACTGAAGCTTTCTTT
V gene: TRBV5-1; clone size: many; D gene: -; J gene: TRBJ2-5; CDR3 protein: CASGLDSTGRETQYF; CDR3 DNA: TGCGCCAGCGGCCTCGATTCAACAGGGAGAGAGACCCAGTACTTC
V gene: TRBV10-3; clone size: -; D gene: -; J gene: TRBJ2-3; CDR3 protein: CAISESLDGDTQYF; CDR3 DNA: TGTGCCATCAGTGAGTCCTTAGACGGAGATACGCAGTATTTT
V gene: TRBV5-1; clone size: few; D gene: TRBD1; J gene: TRBJ2-5; CDR3 protein: CASSYYRGTHETQYF; CDR3 DNA: TGCGCCAGCAGCTACTACAGGGGAACCCACGAGACCCAGTACTTC
V gene: TRBV7-2; clone size: -; D gene: -; J gene: TRBJ1-4; CDR3 protein: CASSRSGGEKLFF; CDR3 DNA: TGTGCCAGCAGCCGAAGCGGGGGTGAAAAACTGTTTTTT
V gene: TRBV12-3/TRBV12-4; clone size: many; D gene: -; J gene: TRBJ1-5; CDR3 protein: CASSLAPVSGNQPQHF; CDR3 DNA: TGTGCCAGCAGTTTAGCGCCGGTTTCAGGCAATCAGCCCCAGCATTTT
V gene: TRBV3-1; clone size: -; D gene: TRBD2; J gene: TRBJ2-1; CDR3 protein: CASSLGLAEYNEQFF; CDR3 DNA: TGTGCCAGCAGCCTGGGACTAGCGGAATACAATGAGCAGTTCTTC
V gene: TRBV20-1; clone size: few; D gene: TRBD1; J gene: TRBJ2-3; CDR3 protein: CSAIGTGGDPGADTQYF; CDR3 DNA: TGCAGTGCTATCGGGACAGGGGGCGACCCGGGGGCAGATACGCAGTATTTT
V gene: TRBV4-2; clone size: -; D gene: -; J gene: TRBJ2-1; CDR3 protein: CASTPFLGAPPNEQFF; CDR3 DNA: TGTGCCAGCACCCCCTTTTTGGGGGCGCCCCCCAATGAGCAGTTCTTC
V gene: TRBV7-9; clone size: -; D gene: -; J gene: TRBJ1-2; CDR3 protein: CASSLGQGFYGYTF; CDR3 DNA: TGTGCCAGCAGCTTGGGGCAGGGGTTCTATGGCTACACCTTC
V gene: TRBV6-4; clone size: -; D gene: -; J gene: TRBJ2-2; CDR3 protein: CASSPLGQGPDTGELFF; CDR3 DNA: TGTGCCAGCAGCCCCCTGGGTCAGGGGCCGGACACCGGGGAGCTGTTTTTT
V gene: TRBV5-6; clone size: -; D gene: -; J gene: TRBJ1-4; CDR3 protein: CASRREGREKLFF; CDR3 DNA: TGTGCCAGCAGACGGGAGGGACGTGAAAAACTGTTTTTT
V gene: TRBV2; clone size: few; D gene: TRBD2; J gene: TRBJ2-1; CDR3 protein: CASSTLRSGRYNEQFF; CDR3 DNA: TGTGCCAGCAGTACCCTTCGGAGCGGGAGATACAATGAGCAGTTCTTC
V gene: TRBV3-1; clone size: -; D gene: TRBD1; J gene: TRBJ2-7; CDR3 protein: CASRATGGLGSSEQYF; CDR3 DNA: TGTGCCAGCAGGGCAACAGGGGGCTTGGGTTCGTCCGAGCAGTACTTC
V gene: TRBV2; clone size: few; D gene: TRBD2; J gene: TRBJ2-5; CDR3 protein: CASSESGLAPHQETQYF; CDR3 DNA: TGTGCCAGCAGTGAATCGGGACTAGCCCCCCATCAAGAGACCCAGTACTTC
V gene: TRBV5-1; clone size: few; D gene: TRBD1; J gene: TRBJ2-3; CDR3 protein: CASSLSTSTGSTDTQYF; CDR3 DNA: TGCGCCAGCAGCCTATCCACCTCGACAGGGTCTACAGATACGCAGTATTTT
V gene: TRBV11-3; clone size: few; D gene: -; J gene: TRBJ2-7; CDR3 protein: CASSPSGSYEQYF; CDR3 DNA: TGTGCCAGCAGCCCCTCCGGTTCCTACGAGCAGTACTTC
V gene: TRBV27; clone size: -; D gene: TRBD2; J gene: TRBJ2-1; CDR3 protein: CASSFWGLAQNNEQFF; CDR3 DNA: TGTGCCAGCAGTTTCTGGGGACTAGCGCAGAACAATGAGCAGTTCTTC
V gene: TRBV3-1; clone size: few; D gene: TRBD1; J gene: TRBJ1-1; CDR3 protein: CASSQTDRGTEAFF; CDR3 DNA: TGTGCCAGCAGCCAAACTGACAGGGGGACTGAAGCTTTCTTT
V gene: TRBV20-1; clone size: many; D gene: TRBD2; J gene: TRBJ2-5; CDR3 protein: CSAYADSGPQETQYF; CDR3 DNA: TGCAGTGCTTACGCTGATAGCGGGCCCCAAGAGACCCAGTACTTC
V gene: TRBV24-1; clone size: -; D gene: -; J gene: TRBJ2-6; CDR3 protein: CATSDSRGTSGANVLTF; CDR3 DNA: TGTGCCACCAGTGATAGCCGGGGGACCTCTGGGGCCAACGTCCTGACTTTC
V gene: TRBV11-3; clone size: few; D gene: -; J gene: TRBJ1-1; CDR3 protein: CASSLGQRAFF; CDR3 DNA: TGTGCCAGCAGCTTAGGACAGCGAGCTTTCTTT
V gene: TRBV2; clone size: few; D gene: TRBD2; J gene: TRBJ2-1; CDR3 protein: CASSLAGAQNEQFF; CDR3 DNA: TGTGCCAGCAGCCTAGCGGGAGCTCAAAATGAGCAGTTCTTC
V gene: TRBV5-1; clone size: few; D gene: -; J gene: TRBJ1-1; CDR3 protein: CASSLGSKAEAFF; CDR3 DNA: TGCGCCAGCAGCTTGGGAAGTAAGGCTGAAGCTTTCTTT
V gene: TRBV2; clone size: -; D gene: -; J gene: TRBJ1-6; CDR3 protein: CASRPNRENSPLHF; CDR3 DNA: TGTGCCAGCAGGCCTAACAGGGAGAATTCACCCCTCCACTTT
V gene: TRBV14; clone size: few; D gene: -; J gene: TRBJ2-1; CDR3 protein: CASSQEVHFEQFF; CDR3 DNA: TGTGCCAGCAGCCAAGAGGTCCACTTTGAGCAGTTCTTC
V gene: TRBV18; clone size: once; D gene: -; J gene: TRBJ2-7; CDR3 protein: CASSPLLKGDQYF; CDR3 DNA: TGTGCCAGCTCACCACTTTTAAAAGGAGACCAGTACTTC
V gene: TRBV20-1; clone size: few; D gene: TRBD2; J gene: TRBJ2-5; CDR3 protein: CSARQGGREETQYF; CDR3 DNA: TGCAGTGCTAGGCAGGGCGGGAGAGAAGAGACCCAGTACTTC
V gene: TRBV10-2; clone size: -; D gene: -; J gene: TRBJ2-5; CDR3 protein: CASTGDRETQYF; CDR3 DNA: TGCGCCAGCACGGGAGACCGGGAGACCCAGTACTTC
V gene: TRBV9; clone size: -; D gene: -; J gene: TRBJ2-1; CDR3 protein: CASSEGEGSYNEQFF; CDR3 DNA: TGTGCCAGCAGCGAGGGAGAGGGATCTTACAATGAGCAGTTCTTC
V gene: TRBV12-3/TRBV12-4; clone size: medium-sized; D gene: -; J gene: TRBJ1-3; CDR3 protein: CASTERARNTIYF; CDR3 DNA: TGTGCCAGCACCGAGAGGGCCAGAAACACCATATATTTT
V gene: TRBV6-5; clone size: few; D gene: -; J gene: TRBJ2-7; CDR3 protein: CASSYGTRSYEQYF; CDR3 DNA: TGTGCCAGCAGTTACGGGACACGGAGCTACGAGCAGTACTTC
V gene: TRBV21-1; clone size: few; D gene: -; J gene: TRBJ1-5; CDR3 protein: CASSKGTANQPQHF; CDR3 DNA: TGTGCCAGCAGCAAAGGGACGGCAAATCAGCCCCAGCATTTT
V gene: TRBV11-2; clone size: few; D gene: -; J gene: TRBJ1-6; CDR3 protein: CATRVGDNSPLHF; CDR3 DNA: TGTGCCACCAGAGTGGGGGATAATTCACCCCTCCACTTT
V gene: TRBV28; clone size: -; D gene: TRBD1; J gene: TRBJ1-4; CDR3 protein: CASSSTGSGEKLFF; CDR3 DNA: TGTGCCAGCAGTTCGACAGGGTCCGGTGAAAAACTGTTTTTT
V gene: TRBV12-3/TRBV12-4; clone size: -; D gene: TRBD2; J gene: TRBJ2-1; CDR3 protein: CASSPSGRALYNEQFF; CDR3 DNA: TGTGCCAGCAGTCCTAGCGGGAGGGCTCTCTACAATGAGCAGTTCTTC
V gene: TRBV5-1; clone size: -; D gene: -; J gene: TRBJ1-4; CDR3 protein: CASSLDGDFNEKLFF; CDR3 DNA: TGCGCCAGCAGCTTGGACGGAGACTTTAATGAAAAACTGTTTTTT
V gene: TRBV11-3; clone size: -; D gene: -; J gene: TRBJ2-2; CDR3 protein: CASRSGGSNTGELFF; CDR3 DNA: TGTGCCAGCAGGTCCGGCGGGTCGAACACCGGGGAGCTGTTTTTT
V gene: TRBV27; clone size: -; D gene: -; J gene: TRBJ1-5; CDR3 protein: CASSPLAVYGNQPQHF; CDR3 DNA: TGTGCCAGCAGCCCTCTGGCCGTTTACGGCAATCAGCCCCAGCATTTT
V gene: TRBV5-1; clone size: -; D gene: TRBD2; J gene: TRBJ2-5; CDR3 protein: CASSQGLAVTQETQYF; CDR3 DNA: TGCGCCAGCAGCCAGGGACTAGCGGTGACTCAAGAGACCCAGTACTTC
V gene: TRBV7-9; clone size: many; D gene: TRBD1; J gene: TRBJ1-2; CDR3 protein: CASSHSDRVYGYTF; CDR3 DNA: TGTGCCAGCAGCCATAGCGACAGGGTCTATGGCTACACCTTC
V gene: TRBV4-2; clone size: few; D gene: TRBD1; J gene: TRBJ1-2; CDR3 protein: CASSQGDRGNDYGYTF; CDR3 DNA: TGTGCCAGCAGCCAAGGGGACAGGGGAAACGACTATGGCTACACCTTC
V gene: TRBV5-6; clone size: few; D gene: -; J gene: TRBJ1-6; CDR3 protein: CASSFWTENFSPLHF; CDR3 DNA: TGTGCCAGCAGCTTTTGGACAGAGAACTTTTCACCCCTCCACTTT
V gene: TRBV20-1; clone size: -; D gene: TRBD2; J gene: TRBJ2-3; CDR3 protein: CVLRPGLSTDTQYF; CDR3 DNA: TGCGTGCTGAGACCGGGACTAAGCACAGATACGCAGTATTTT
V gene: TRBV12-3/TRBV12-4; clone size: -; D gene: -; J gene: TRBJ2-7; CDR3 protein: CASHQGYEQYF; CDR3 DNA: TGTGCCAGCCACCAGGGGTACGAGCAGTACTTC